The clone carrying this TCR beta chain was seen a few times. Its antigen is as yet unknown. The entry originates in a study of identical twins. Via MiXCR, TCRdb re-called the 5' RACE reads, giving one row per CDR3 protein. The sample contains under 1 million distinct CDR3 sequences, about 12% of which appear only once. Study outcomes and limitations: It was possible that invariant MAIT and iNKT cells partly confounded the zero-insertion analyses. Insertions ran lower in abundant cord blood beta clonotypes, though not in memory repertoires.

The data also belong to a second study, concerning yellow fever vaccine responses in identical twins.

This receptor was identified in a woman in her late teens or twenties in good health. The sequencing sample was made of PBMCs.

The CDR3 region is CASSIVGGYQPQHF. DNA for the CDR3: TGTGCCAGTAGTATTGTCGGGGGCTACCAGCCCCAGCATTTT. The chain is built from TRBV19 and TRBJ1-5, with a weak D call TRBD1 (6 bases). CDR1 LNHDA and CDR2 SQIVND come from the germline V gene (reference sequence). The CDR3 runs 14 residues. V lost 3 bases and J 7 bases, leaving 13 bases between the germline ends.